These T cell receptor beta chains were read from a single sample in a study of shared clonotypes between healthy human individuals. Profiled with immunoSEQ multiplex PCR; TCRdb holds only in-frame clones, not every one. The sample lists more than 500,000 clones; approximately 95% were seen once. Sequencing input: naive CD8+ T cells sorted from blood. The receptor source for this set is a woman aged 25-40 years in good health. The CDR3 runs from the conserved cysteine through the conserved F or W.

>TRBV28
CASNLAGGDYNEQFF
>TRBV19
CASSSRQGPYEQYF
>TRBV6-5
CASRPGGTKAEAFF
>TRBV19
CASSIASPSYEQYF
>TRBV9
CASSVFPGNEQFF
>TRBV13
CASSLGGLAGYNEQFF
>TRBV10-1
CASSPGTSGSSYEQYF
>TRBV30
CAWSATSGRISYEQYF
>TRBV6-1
CASSESQDASGNTIYF
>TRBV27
CASSLRQGKSEQYF
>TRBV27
CASSLRAGELFF
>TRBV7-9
CASSLVGDGYTF
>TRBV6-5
CASSYGSGLEQFF
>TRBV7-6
CASSLFERENSEQYF
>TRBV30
CAWSFQGALYEQYF
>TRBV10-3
CAISESRLASGSPRQSYEQYF
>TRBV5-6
CASSLTTGELFF
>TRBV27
CASSRQDRSNSPLHF
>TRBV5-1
CASSSGQGKEKLFF